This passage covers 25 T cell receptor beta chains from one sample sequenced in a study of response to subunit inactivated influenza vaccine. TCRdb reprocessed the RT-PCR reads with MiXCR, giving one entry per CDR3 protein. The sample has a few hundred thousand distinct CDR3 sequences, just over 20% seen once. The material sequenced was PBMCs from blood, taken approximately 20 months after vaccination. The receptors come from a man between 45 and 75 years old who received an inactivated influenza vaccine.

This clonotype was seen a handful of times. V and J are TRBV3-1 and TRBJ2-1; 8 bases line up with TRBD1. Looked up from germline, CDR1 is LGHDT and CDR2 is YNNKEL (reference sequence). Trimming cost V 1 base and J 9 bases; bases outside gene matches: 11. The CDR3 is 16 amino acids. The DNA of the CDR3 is TGTGCCAGCAGCCAAGCTGGGACAGGCTATGGGGGTGAGCAGTTCTTC. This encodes CASSQAGTGYGGEQFF.

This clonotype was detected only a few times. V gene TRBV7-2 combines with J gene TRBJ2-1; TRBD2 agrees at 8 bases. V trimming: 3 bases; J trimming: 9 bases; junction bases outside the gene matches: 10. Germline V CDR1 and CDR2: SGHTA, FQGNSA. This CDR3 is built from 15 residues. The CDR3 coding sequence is TGTGCCAGCAGCTTTTATTCCGGGAGGGCCGCTGAGCAGTTCTTC. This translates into CASSFYSGRAAEQFF.

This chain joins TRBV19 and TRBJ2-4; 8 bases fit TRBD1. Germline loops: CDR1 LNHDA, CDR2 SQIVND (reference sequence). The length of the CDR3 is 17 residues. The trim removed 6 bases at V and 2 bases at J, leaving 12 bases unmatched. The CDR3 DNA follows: TGTGCCAGTAGCATTAGCGCGGGACAGGCCCCCAAAAACATTCAGTACTTC. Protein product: CASSISAGQAPKNIQYF. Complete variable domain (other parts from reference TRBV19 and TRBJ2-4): DGGITQSPKYLFRKEGQNVTLSCEQNLNHDAMYWYRQDPGQGLRLIYYSQIVNDFQKGDIAEGYSVSREKKESFPLTVTSAQKNPTAFYLCASSISAGQAPKNIQYFGAGTRLSVL.

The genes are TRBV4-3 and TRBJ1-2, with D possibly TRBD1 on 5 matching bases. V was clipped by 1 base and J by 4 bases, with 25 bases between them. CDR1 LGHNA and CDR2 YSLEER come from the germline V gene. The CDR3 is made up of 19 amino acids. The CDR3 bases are TGCGCCAGCAGCCAAGGCATCGGTCTGTCCGGCACAGGCTCCTATGGCTACACCTTC. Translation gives CASSQGIGLSGTGSYGYTF.

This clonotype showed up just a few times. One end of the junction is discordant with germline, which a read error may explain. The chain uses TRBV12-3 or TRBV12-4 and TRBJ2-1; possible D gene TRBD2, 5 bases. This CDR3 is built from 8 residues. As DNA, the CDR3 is TGTGCCAGCAGCCGGGGATCCTTC. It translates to CASSRGSF.

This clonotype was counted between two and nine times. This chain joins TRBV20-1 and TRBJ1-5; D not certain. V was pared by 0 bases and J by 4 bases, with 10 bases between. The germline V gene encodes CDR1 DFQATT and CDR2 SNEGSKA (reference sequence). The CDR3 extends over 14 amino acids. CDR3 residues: CSAREGKGNQPQHF. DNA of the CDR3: TGCAGTGCTAGAGAGGGGAAAGGGAATCAGCCCCAGCATTTT.

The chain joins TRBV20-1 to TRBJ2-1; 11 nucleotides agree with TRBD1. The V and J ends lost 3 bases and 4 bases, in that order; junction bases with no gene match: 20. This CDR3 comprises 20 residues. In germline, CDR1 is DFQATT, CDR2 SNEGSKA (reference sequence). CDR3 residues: CSASPALGQGARFVYNEQFF. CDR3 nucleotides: TGCAGTGCTAGCCCGGCCCTCGGACAGGGGGCGCGTTTTGTATACAATGAGCAGTTCTTC.

CDR3 residues: CASRGALNHMNTEAFF. In DNA, the CDR3 is TGTGCCAGCAGAGGGGCTTTAAACCATATGAACACTGAAGCTTTCTTT. This chain uses TRBV5-5 with TRBJ1-1; TRBD1 is a possible D gene (5 bases). The CDR3 has 16 amino acids. The V end lost 5 bases, the J end lost 0 bases, and 17 bases lay between the germline ends. Germline V CDR1 and CDR2: SGHKS, YYEKEE (reference sequence).

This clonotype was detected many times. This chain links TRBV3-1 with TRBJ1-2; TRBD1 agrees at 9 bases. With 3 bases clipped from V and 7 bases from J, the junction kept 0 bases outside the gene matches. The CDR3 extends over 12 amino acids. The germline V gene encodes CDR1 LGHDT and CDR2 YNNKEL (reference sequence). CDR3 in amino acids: CASSQTGGGYTF. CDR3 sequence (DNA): TGTGCCAGCAGCCAGACAGGGGGTGGCTACACCTTC.

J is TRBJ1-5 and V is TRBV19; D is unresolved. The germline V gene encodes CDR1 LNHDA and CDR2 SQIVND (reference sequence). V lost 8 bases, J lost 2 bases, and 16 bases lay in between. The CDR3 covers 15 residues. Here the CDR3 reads CASLSAGSGNQPQHF. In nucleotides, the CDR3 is TGTGCCAGTCTCAGCGCGGGGTCGGGCAATCAGCCCCAGCATTTT.

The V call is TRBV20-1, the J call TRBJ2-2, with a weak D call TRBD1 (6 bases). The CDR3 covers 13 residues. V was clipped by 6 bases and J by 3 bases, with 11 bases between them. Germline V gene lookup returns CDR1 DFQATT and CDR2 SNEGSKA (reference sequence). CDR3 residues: CSAPDSHTGELFF. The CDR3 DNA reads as TGCAGTGCCCCGGACAGCCACACCGGGGAGCTGTTTTTT.

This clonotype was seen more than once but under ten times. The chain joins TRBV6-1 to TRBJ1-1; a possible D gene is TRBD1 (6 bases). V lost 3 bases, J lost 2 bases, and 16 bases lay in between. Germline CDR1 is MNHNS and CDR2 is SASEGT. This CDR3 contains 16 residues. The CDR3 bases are TGTGCCAGCAGTGACCAACGACAGGAGATTAACACTGAAGCTTTCTTT. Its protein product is CASSDQRQEINTEAFF.

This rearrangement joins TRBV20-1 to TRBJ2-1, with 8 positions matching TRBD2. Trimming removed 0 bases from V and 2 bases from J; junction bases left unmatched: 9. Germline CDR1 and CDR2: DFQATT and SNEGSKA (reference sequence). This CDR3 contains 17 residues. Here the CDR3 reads CSARDLSGSSPYNEQFF. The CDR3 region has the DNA TGCAGTGCTAGAGATCTCAGCGGGAGTAGTCCCTACAATGAGCAGTTCTTC.

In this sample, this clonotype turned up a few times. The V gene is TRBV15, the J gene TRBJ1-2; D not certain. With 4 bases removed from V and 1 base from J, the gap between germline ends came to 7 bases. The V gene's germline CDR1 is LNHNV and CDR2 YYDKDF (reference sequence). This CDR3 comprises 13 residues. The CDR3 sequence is CATSTDINYGYTF. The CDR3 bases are TGTGCCACCAGCACCGACATTAACTATGGCTACACCTTC.

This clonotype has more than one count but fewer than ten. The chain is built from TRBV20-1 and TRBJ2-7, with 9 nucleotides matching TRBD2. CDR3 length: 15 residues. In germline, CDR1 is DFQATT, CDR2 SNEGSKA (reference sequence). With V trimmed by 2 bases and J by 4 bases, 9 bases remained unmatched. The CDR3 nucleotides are TGCAGTGCTAGAAAACACCTAGCGGGAAGTTACGAGCAGTACTTC. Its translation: CSARKHLAGSYEQYF.

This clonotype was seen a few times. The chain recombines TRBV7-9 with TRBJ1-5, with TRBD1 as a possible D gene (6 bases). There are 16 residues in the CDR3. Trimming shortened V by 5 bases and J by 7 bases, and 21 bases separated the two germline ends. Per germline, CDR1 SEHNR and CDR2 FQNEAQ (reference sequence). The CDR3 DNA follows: TGTGCCAGCAGCGTGGGGGGGCCTATGGGGAACCAGCCCCAGCATTTT. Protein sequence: CASSVGGPMGNQPQHF.

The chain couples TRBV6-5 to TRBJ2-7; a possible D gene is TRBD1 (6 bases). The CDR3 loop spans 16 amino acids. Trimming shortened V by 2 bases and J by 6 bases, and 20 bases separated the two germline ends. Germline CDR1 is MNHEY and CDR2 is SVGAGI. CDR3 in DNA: TGTGCCAGCAGTTACCCTCTGGGTACAGGGCAGACCGAGCAGTACTTC. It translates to CASSYPLGTGQTEQYF.

The CDR3 DNA sequence: TGTGCCAGCAGCAACGACAGCCCCCAACTGTTTTTT. Protein sequence: CASSNDSPQLFF. The chain carries TRBV7-2 and TRBJ1-4, with D possibly being TRBD1 (5 bases). The CDR3 runs 12 residues. Germline values: CDR1 SGHTA, CDR2 FQGNSA. The V gene lost 5 bases and the J gene lost 12 bases, with 13 bases spanning the gap.

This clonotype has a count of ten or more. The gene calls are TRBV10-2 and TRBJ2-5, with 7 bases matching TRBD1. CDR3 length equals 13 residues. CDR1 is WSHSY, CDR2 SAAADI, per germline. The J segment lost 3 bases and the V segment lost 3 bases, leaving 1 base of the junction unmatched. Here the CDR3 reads CASSEQGKETQYF. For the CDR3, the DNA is TGCGCCAGCAGTGAACAGGGGAAAGAGACCCAGTACTTC.

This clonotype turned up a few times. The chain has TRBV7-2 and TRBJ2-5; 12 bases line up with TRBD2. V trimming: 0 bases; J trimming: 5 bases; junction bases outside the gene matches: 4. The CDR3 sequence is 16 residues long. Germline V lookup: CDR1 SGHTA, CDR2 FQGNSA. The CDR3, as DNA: TGTGCCAGCAGCTTAGCGCTAGCGGGAGGGCATGAGACCCAGTACTTC. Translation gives CASSLALAGGHETQYF.

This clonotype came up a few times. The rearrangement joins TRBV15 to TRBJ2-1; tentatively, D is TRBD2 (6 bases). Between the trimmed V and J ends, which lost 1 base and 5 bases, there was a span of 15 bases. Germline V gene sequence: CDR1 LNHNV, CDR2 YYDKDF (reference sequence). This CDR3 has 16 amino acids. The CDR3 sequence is CATSRGGIGGHNEQFF. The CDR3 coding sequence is TGTGCCACCAGCAGAGGGGGGATCGGGGGACACAATGAGCAGTTCTTC.

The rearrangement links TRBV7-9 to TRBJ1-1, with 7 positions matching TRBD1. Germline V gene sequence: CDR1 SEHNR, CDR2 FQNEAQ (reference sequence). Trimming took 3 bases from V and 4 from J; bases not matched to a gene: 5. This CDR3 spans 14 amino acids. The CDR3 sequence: CASSFDRVITEAFF. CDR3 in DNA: TGTGCCAGCAGCTTCGACAGGGTGATCACTGAAGCTTTCTTT.

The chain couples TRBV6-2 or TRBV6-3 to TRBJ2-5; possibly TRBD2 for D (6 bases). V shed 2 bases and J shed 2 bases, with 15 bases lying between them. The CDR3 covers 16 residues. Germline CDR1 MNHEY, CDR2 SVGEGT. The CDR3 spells CASSYDSGRRQETQYF. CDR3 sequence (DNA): TGTGCCAGCAGTTACGATAGCGGCAGACGACAAGAGACCCAGTACTTC.

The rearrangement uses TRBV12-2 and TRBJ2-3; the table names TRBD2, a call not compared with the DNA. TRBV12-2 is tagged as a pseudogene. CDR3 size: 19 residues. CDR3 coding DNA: TGTGCAAGTCGCTTCTCTGCCTCCGGGGCTTCACTTAGCACAGATACGCAGTATTTT. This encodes CASRFSASGASLSTDTQYF.

DNA for the CDR3: TGTGCCAGCAGCTACGGGACGAATGGCTACGAGCAGTACTTC. Its translation is CASSYGTNGYEQYF. The V and J genes are TRBV5-8 and TRBJ2-7; D might be TRBD1 or TRBD2, each matching 5 bases. The length of the CDR3 is 14 residues. CDR1 is SGHTS and CDR2 is YDEGEE in the germline V gene. V shed 3 bases and J shed 3 bases, with 13 bases lying between them.